The 10 T cell receptor beta chains presented below share a single source sample, sequenced in a study of blood T cell repertoires in COVID-19. Generated by immunoSEQ multiplex PCR, the TCRdb table keeps only in-frame clones and is missing some. The sample records about 370,000 clones, around 87% being singletons. The sequenced sample was PBMCs or T cells enriched from blood (not recorded which). The receptor set was obtained from a man aged 18-30 years who had recovered from COVID-19.

This sequence joins TRBV19 and TRBJ1-5, with D possibly being TRBD1 (6 bases). The CDR3 covers 17 residues. The V end lost 7 bases, the J end lost 0 bases, and 19 bases lay between the germline ends. Germline-derived CDR1 and CDR2 are LNHDA and SQIVND (reference sequence). The CDR3 spells CASIRTALGYSNQPQHF. The CDR3 DNA is TGTGCCAGTATCCGGACAGCTTTGGGTTATAGCAATCAGCCCCAGCATTTT.

This sequence joins TRBV7-9 and TRBJ2-2, with TRBD1 matching 8 bases. The CDR3 contains 17 residues. The trim removed 7 bases at V and 1 base at J, leaving 11 bases unmatched. The germline CDR1 and CDR2 sequences are SEHNR and FQNEAQ (reference sequence). Here the CDR3 DNA reads TGTGCCAGCACCCTAACCTCGGGACAGGTGAACACCGGGGAGCTGTTTTTT. Its protein is CASTLTSGQVNTGELFF.

The rearrangement joins TRBV3-1 (or the pseudogene TRBV3-2) to TRBJ2-3; the match to TRBD2 covers 12 bases. The CDR3 loop spans 17 amino acids. With 6 bases clipped from V and 0 bases from J, the junction kept 7 bases outside the gene matches. The germline V gene has CDR1 LGHDT and CDR2 YNNKEL (reference sequence). The CDR3 nucleotides are TGTGCCAGCAGTTCACTAGGACTAGCGGGGAGCACAGATACGCAGTATTTT. Amino acid sequence: CASSSLGLAGSTDTQYF.

This rearrangement joins TRBV2 to TRBJ1-4; possibly TRBD1 for D (5 bases). The CDR3 runs to 17 residues. Trimming pared 7 bases from V and 4 bases from J, leaving 22 bases between. Germline V lookup: CDR1 SNHLY, CDR2 FYNNEI. The CDR3 is CASTQGRRGDSNEKLFF. The CDR3 nucleotides read TGTGCCAGCACCCAGGGAAGGCGCGGAGATAGTAATGAAAAACTGTTTTTT.

V gene TRBV19 combines with J gene TRBJ2-5, with 10 bases identical to TRBD2. After removal of 7 bases from V and 7 bases from J, the junction contained 9 bases not matched to a gene. The CDR3 is 14 residues long. From germline, CDR1 is LNHDA and CDR2 SQIVND (reference sequence). The CDR3 DNA is TGTGCCAGTACAGCTAGCGGGGGCCGAGGGACCCAGTACTTC. Translation gives CASTASGGRGTQYF.

The chain links TRBV28 to TRBJ2-2, with D perhaps TRBD1 (6 bases). The CDR3 runs to 14 residues. With 7 bases removed from V and 5 bases from J, the gap between germline ends came to 14 bases. Germline V CDR1 and CDR2: MDHEN, SYDVKM. The CDR3 sequence: CASTLGGWTGELFF. Here the CDR3 DNA reads TGTGCCAGCACCCTAGGGGGTTGGACCGGGGAGCTGTTTTTT. Supplemented by reference TRBV28 and TRBJ2-2, the full variable domain reads DVKVTQSSRYLVKRTGEKVFLECVQDMDHENMFWYRQDPGLGLRLIYFSYDVKMKEKGDIPEGYSVSREKKERFSLILESASTNQTSMYLCASTLGGWTGELFFGEGSRLTVL.

The CDR3 loop reads CASSRGQGYAGNTIYF. For the CDR3, the DNA is TGTGCCAGCAGCCGTGGACAGGGATACGCTGGAAACACCATATATTTT. This sequence joins TRBV5-6 and TRBJ1-3, with TRBD1 matching 8 bases. This CDR3 contains 16 residues. With 4 bases clipped from V and 2 bases from J, the junction kept 8 bases outside the gene matches. CDR1 and CDR2 from the germline V gene are SGHDT and YYEEEE.

This clone was recorded only once. This chain links TRBV20-1 with TRBJ2-5; D possibly matches TRBD1 or TRBD2 (5 bases each). CDR3 length: 14 amino acids. The V end lost 3 bases, the J end lost 2 bases, and 13 bases lay between the germline ends. The germline CDR1 and CDR2 sequences are DFQATT and SNEGSKA (reference sequence). The CDR3 DNA is TGCAGTGCTAGTGGACTCAGGGAACAAGAGACCCAGTACTTC. Its translation: CSASGLREQETQYF.

The chain is built from TRBV28 and TRBJ1-2; the D is unclear. CDR3 length: 13 amino acids. Germline lookup yields CDR1 MDHEN and CDR2 SYDVKM. V lost 2 bases to trimming and J lost 5 bases, with 9 bases between them. The CDR3 spells CASSLPQVYGYTF. The CDR3, as DNA: TGTGCCAGCAGTTTACCCCAGGTTTATGGCTACACCTTC.

This clone was seen once. The chain is built from TRBV7-3 and TRBJ2-7; TRBD1 matches at 7 bases. J was trimmed by 0 bases and V by 6 bases; bases with no gene match: 14. Per germline, CDR1 SGHTA and CDR2 FQGTGA. The CDR3 length is 17 residues. Written as DNA, the CDR3 is TGTGCCAGCAGACTCAGAGGTGGGACAGAGCACTCCTACGAGCAGTACTTC. The encoded protein is CASRLRGGTEHSYEQYF.